This TCR beta chain was identified in a study of human T cells and chemical hapten exposure (dated by TCRdb to the early 2020s). Context from the whole study: For sensitization, 2% DPC in acetone was applied to a roughly 2 cm by roughly 2 cm area of upper inner arm skin. Weekly therapeutic DPC doses were additionally applied to the scalp of patients throughout the roughly 26-week study period. Patch testing was performed on the upper back with Finn chambers containing 0.01% DPC, and the patch tests were scored after 6 days according to International Contact Dermatitis Research Group standards. Most of the patients in the cohort were female, and the cohort covered alopecia areata with under or over 50% scalp involvement, alopecia totalis and alopecia universalis. Libraries were pooled for sequencing, and variation in per-sample TCR yields was attributed mainly to small differences in library volumes within the pool. This study followed changes in the peripheral blood TCR repertoire in vivo during primary and secondary sensitization of alopecia patients to the hapten diphenylcyclopropenone (DPC). Patient blood was sampled pre-sensitization (week 0) and at 2, 6 and about 24 weeks after DPC sensitization. For TCR sequencing, blood came from 25 to 35 alopecia patients at anywhere from one to four time points (pre-sensitization, 2, 6 and 24 weeks). The paper's findings and limits, for the study overall: DPC sensitization did not change how many TCRs were above 1 in 1000 frequency, and no evidence was found of alterations in global repertoire structure. Significantly more large CDR3 similarity clusters were formed by expanded TCRs than by pre-sensitization or healthy control sets, consistent with antigen-driven responses. Repeated subsampling changed both the strength of the expansion versus patch-test correlation and the threshold at which that correlation became significant. A positive correlation was found between the number of PT1 expanded TCRs and patch test score, with significance reached at thresholds 8, 16 and 32 but not 4. Alopecia, a presumed autoimmune disease, was present in all patients, so the immune response of the patients might differ from that of healthy individuals.

Trimming takes 3 bases from V and 4 bases from J, and the germline ends sit 15 bases apart. Measured from the cysteine to the phenylalanine, the CDR3 is 15 residues long. Only the CDR3 DNA is retained, 45 bases long and in frame from the first base. Notes on this clonotype: Its antigen specificity is not known. No base-level quality is on record; no much larger clone is a single base apart.

Libraries were built with RACE. TCRdb names NextSeq 500 as the instrument used. During library preparation, unique molecular identifiers were attached to individual cDNA molecules so that TCRs could be counted quantitatively and reproducibly. From each blood RNA sample, both TCR alpha and TCR beta chains were sequenced. Processing in the source paper ran as follows. Samples had a median of about 96,000 TCRs, with a range from about 23,224 to 750,000. The Decombinator software suite was used to annotate V, J and CDR3 in the TCR reads. For PS versus PT1 abundance plots, all samples were subsampled to the same number of TCRs (28,000). TCRs were defined as expanded if absent before sensitization and observed at least eight times at the 2-week time point. TCRdb ran its own pipeline on the public reads, namely fastp trimming at Q25 and MiXCR clone calling, and kept in-frame beta chains. Each entry is one CDR3 protein sequence, shown with its most common DNA and genes. The V and J calls were determined by TCRdb, not by the authors. This sample holds around 160,000 distinct CDR3 sequences; 13% to 15% were observed only once. The ten largest account for 1.7% of the sample.

The sample's time point label is to be understood as: patch test 1, 2 weeks after DPC sensitization. The treatment or condition label, as the study defines it: therapeutic diphenylcyclopropenone sensitization with weekly scalp DPC. At every patch-test visit, the blood draw took place before the patch test was put on. Patients were eligible if aged 18 to 70, diagnosed with alopecia and judged suitable for DPC therapy, and pregnant patients were excluded. Unfractionated whole blood was collected in Tempus Blood RNA tubes, and total RNA was extracted from that blood. The source is a woman aged 30 to 39 with alopecia areata. Some clones in this sample may be carry-over from other donors' samples. The material was whole blood, obtained in connection with sensitization to the hapten diphenylcyclopropenone (DPC). The chain is made from TRBV12-3 or TRBV12-4 and TRBJ1-1; the D segment could be TRBD1, given 6 matching bases. The DNA reads TGTGCCAGCAGTTTGTGGGGAGGGGGTATCACTGAAGCTTTCTTT. This encodes CASSLWGGGITEAFF.